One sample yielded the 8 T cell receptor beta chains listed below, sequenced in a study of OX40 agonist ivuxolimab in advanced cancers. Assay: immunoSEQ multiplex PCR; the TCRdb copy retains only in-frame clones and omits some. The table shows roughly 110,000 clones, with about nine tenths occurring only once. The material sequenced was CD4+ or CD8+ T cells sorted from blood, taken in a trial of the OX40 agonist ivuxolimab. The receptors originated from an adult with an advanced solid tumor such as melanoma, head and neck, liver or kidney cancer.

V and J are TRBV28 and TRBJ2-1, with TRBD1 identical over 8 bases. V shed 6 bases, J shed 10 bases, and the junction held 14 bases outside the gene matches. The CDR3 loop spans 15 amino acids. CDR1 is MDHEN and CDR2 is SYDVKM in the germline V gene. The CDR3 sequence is CASSSAGTGVGEQFF. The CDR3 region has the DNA TGTGCCAGCAGCTCCGCCGGGACAGGCGTCGGAGAGCAGTTCTTC.

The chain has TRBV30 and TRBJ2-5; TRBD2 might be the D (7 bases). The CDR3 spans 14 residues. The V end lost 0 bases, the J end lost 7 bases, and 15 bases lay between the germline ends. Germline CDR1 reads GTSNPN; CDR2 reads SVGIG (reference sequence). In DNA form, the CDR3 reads TGTGCCTGGAGTGTAGGGGGGGCGCAGGGGACCCAGTACTTC. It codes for CAWSVGGAQGTQYF. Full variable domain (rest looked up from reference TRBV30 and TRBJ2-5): SQTIHQWPATLVQPVGSPLSLECTVEGTSNPNLYWYRQAAGRGLQLLFYSVGIGQISSEVPQNLSASRPQDRQFILSSKKLLLSDSGFYLCAWSVGGAQGTQYFGPGTRLLVL.

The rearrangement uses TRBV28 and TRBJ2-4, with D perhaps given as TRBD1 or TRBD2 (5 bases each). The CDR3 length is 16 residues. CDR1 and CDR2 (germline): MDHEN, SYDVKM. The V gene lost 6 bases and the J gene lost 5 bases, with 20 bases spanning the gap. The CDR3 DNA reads TGTGCCAGCAGCCCACTCTTCGGCAGGGACGAAAACATTCAGTACTTC. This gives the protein CASSPLFGRDENIQYF.

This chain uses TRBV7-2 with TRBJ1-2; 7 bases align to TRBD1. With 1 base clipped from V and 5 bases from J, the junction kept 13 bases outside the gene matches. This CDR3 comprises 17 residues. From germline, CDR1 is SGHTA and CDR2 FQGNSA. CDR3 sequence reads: CASSLVAPDRAPYGYTF. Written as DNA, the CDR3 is TGTGCCAGCAGCTTAGTCGCCCCAGACAGGGCTCCGTATGGCTACACCTTC.

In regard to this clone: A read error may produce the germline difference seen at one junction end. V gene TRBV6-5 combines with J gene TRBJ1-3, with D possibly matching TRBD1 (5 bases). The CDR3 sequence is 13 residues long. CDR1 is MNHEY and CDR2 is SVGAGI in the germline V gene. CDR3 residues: CATGPKRGNTIYF. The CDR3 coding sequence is TGCGCCACAGGACCAAAACGGGGAAACACCATATATTTT.

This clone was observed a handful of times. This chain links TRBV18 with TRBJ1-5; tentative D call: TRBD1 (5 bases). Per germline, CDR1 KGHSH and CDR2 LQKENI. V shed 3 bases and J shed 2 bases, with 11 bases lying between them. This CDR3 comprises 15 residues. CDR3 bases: TGTGCCAGCTCACCGCAGGGTTGGGGCAATCAGCCCCAGCATTTT. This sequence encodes CASSPQGWGNQPQHF.

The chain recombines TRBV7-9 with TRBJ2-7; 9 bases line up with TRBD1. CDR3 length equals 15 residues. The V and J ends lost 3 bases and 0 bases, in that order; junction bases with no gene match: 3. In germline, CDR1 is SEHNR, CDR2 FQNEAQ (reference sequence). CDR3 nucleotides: TGTGCCAGCAGCTTCCGACAGGGGGGCTCCTACGAGCAGTACTTC. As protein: CASSFRQGGSYEQYF.

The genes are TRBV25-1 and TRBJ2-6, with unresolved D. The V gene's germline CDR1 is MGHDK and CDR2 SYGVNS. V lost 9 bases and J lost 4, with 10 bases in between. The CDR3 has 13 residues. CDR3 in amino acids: CASFGTGANVLTF. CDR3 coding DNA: TGTGCCAGTTTTGGTACGGGGGCCAACGTCCTGACTTTC. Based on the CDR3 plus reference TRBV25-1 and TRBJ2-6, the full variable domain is EADIYQTPRYLVIGTGKKITLECSQTMGHDKMYWYQQDPGMELHLIHYSYGVNSTEKGDLSSESTVSRIRTEHFPLTLESARPSHTSQYLCASFGTGANVLTFGAGSRLTVL.